The 10 T cell receptor beta chains reported below all come from one sample, sequenced in a study of blood T cell repertoires in COVID-19. Sequencing was performed with immunoSEQ multiplex PCR; in TCRdb, only in-frame clones are kept and a portion is missing. The profile covers about 340,000 clones, with 88% appearing a single time and 6% to 8% taken by the ten largest. The sequenced sample was peripheral blood. These receptors all come from a woman aged 70 to 79 with COVID-19, enrolled during active disease.

This clone was observed once. The gene calls are TRBV7-9 and TRBJ1-2; D is uncertain. There are 14 residues in the CDR3. V lost 1 base, J lost 5 bases, and 11 bases lay in between. CDR1 and CDR2 from the germline V gene are SEHNR and FQNEAQ (reference sequence). The CDR3 sequence is CASSLGTGIYGYTF. Here the CDR3 DNA reads TGTGCCAGCAGCTTAGGGACTGGAATATATGGCTACACCTTC.

The rearrangement uses TRBV7-9 and TRBJ1-6, with TRBD1 identical over 9 bases. Germline loops: CDR1 SEHNR, CDR2 FQNEAQ (reference sequence). CDR3 length: 16 amino acids. The J segment lost 7 bases and the V segment lost 0 bases, leaving 4 bases of the junction unmatched. The CDR3 coding sequence is TGTGCCAGCAGCTTAGCCGGGACAGGGTCCAATTCACCCCTCCACTTT. As protein: CASSLAGTGSNSPLHF. The whole variable domain, remainder taken from reference TRBV7-9 and TRBJ1-6, is DTGVSQNPRHKITKRGQNVTFRCDPISEHNRLYWYRQTLGQGPEFLTYFQNEAQLEKSRLLSDRFSAERPKGSFSTLEIQRTEQGDSAMYLCASSLAGTGSNSPLHFGNGTRLTVT.

This rearrangement joins TRBV10-3 to TRBJ2-7, with D perhaps TRBD2 (7 bases). The V gene's germline CDR1 is ENHRY and CDR2 SYGVKD. The CDR3 has 14 amino acids. Trimming took 8 bases from V and 2 from J, leaving 16 bases between them. The CDR3 nucleotides read TGTGCCATCCGAGGGGGGGGTTCAACCTACGAGCAGTACTTC. Translated: CAIRGGGSTYEQYF.

V usage is TRBV21-1 and J usage is TRBJ2-1; the tabulated D call, TRBD1, remains unverified against the DNA. TRBV21-1 counts as a pseudogene. The CDR3 contains 16 residues. The CDR3 sequence: CASSKVDNTSYNEQFF. DNA for the CDR3: TGTGCCAGCAGCAAAGTGGACAACACCTCCTACAATGAGCAGTTCTTC.

This clone appeared a single time. The CDR3 DNA sequence: TGTGCCACCGGGGGATTTAGGACTGAAGCTTTCTTT. Translation: CATGGFRTEAFF. This chain joins TRBV19 and TRBJ1-1, with a weak D call TRBD1 (5 bases). Germline assignment: CDR1 LNHDA and CDR2 SQIVND (reference sequence). V dropped 10 bases and J dropped 5 bases, with 14 bases sitting between them. The CDR3 covers 12 residues.

This clone came up a few times. The sample holds other DNA sequences that translate to the same CDR3. The chain combines TRBV6-5 with TRBJ1-2; a weak D match, TRBD1 (5 bases). The CDR3 is made up of 13 amino acids. Trimming left V 6 bases short and J 4 bases short, with 12 bases between. The V gene's germline CDR1 is MNHEY and CDR2 SVGAGI. The CDR3 loop is CASSPQGGYGYTF. The CDR3 DNA follows: TGTGCCAGCAGCCCCCAGGGTGGCTATGGCTACACCTTC.

V usage is TRBV18 and J usage is TRBJ1-1; perhaps TRBD1 as D (6 bases). This CDR3 has 15 amino acids. In germline, CDR1 is KGHSH, CDR2 LQKENI. Trimming removed 4 bases at V and 2 bases at J, with 14 bases between. The chain's CDR3 is CASSQNRELNTEAFF. The CDR3 DNA reads TGTGCCAGCTCACAAAACAGGGAACTAAACACTGAAGCTTTCTTT.

The chain couples TRBV15 to TRBJ1-6; D perhaps matches TRBD1 (5 bases). Trimming took 0 bases from V and 9 from J, leaving 15 bases between them. CDR1 is LNHNV and CDR2 is YYDKDF in the germline V gene (reference sequence). The length of the CDR3 is 16 residues. The CDR3 is CATSRDLGGVPSPLHF. CDR3 nucleotides: TGTGCCACCAGCAGAGATCTCGGAGGGGTGCCTTCACCCCTCCACTTT.

The CDR3 nucleotides read TGTGCCAGCAGAGCGGGGGCTCTTAGCTATGGCTACACCTTC. Translation: CASRAGALSYGYTF. The chain has TRBV5-5 and TRBJ1-2; maybe TRBD1 (6 bases). CDR3 length equals 14 residues. The V end was cut by 5 bases, the J end by 4 bases, with 15 bases between. Germline assignment: CDR1 SGHKS and CDR2 YYEKEE (reference sequence).

V is TRBV3-1 (or the pseudogene TRBV3-2) and J is TRBJ1-3, with D maybe TRBD1 (5 bases). There are 15 residues in the CDR3. CDR1 is LGHDT, CDR2 YNNKEL, per germline (reference sequence). Between the trimmed V and J ends, which lost 3 bases and 2 bases, there was a span of 11 bases. The CDR3 DNA follows: TGTGCCAGCAGCCAGTCCGGACATCCTGGAAACACCATATATTTT. This sequence encodes CASSQSGHPGNTIYF.